Listed here is a single TCR beta chain. From germline, CDR1 is MNHNS and CDR2 SASEGT. The CDR3 sequence is 17 residues long. The V gene end was trimmed by 3 bases and the J gene end by 3 bases; junction bases not matched to a gene: 10. The data are from a study of blood T cell repertoires in COVID-19. This table comes from immunoSEQ multiplex PCR, and its TCRdb copy is limited to in-frame clones, with some not included. The sample carries approximately 140,000 clones, about four fifths recorded once. This TCR derives from a human donor in a cohort sampled during active COVID-19. V is TRBV6-1 and J is TRBJ1-5; 8 bases are a match to TRBD1. Sample: peripheral blood. The CDR3 bases are TGTGCCAGCAGTGATCTTTGGCAGGGGGCCCTCAATCAGCCCCAGCATTTT. Translated, it gives CASSDLWQGALNQPQHF.